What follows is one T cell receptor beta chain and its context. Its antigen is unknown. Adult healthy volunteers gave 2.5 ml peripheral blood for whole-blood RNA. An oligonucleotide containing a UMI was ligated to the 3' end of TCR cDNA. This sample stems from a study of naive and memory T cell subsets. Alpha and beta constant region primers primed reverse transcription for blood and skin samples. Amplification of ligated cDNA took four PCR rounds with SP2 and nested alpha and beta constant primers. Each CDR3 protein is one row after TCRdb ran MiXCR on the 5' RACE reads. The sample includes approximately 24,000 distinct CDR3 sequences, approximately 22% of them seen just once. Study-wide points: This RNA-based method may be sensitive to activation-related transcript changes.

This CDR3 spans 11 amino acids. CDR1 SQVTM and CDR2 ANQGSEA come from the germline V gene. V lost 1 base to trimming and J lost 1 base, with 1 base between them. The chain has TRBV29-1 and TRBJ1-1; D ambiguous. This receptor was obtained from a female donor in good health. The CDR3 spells CSVEGNTEAFF. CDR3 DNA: TGCAGCGTTGAAGGGAACACTGAAGCTTTCTTT. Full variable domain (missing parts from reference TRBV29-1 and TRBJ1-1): SAVISQKPSRDICQRGTSLTIQCQVDSQVTMMFWYRQQPGQSLTLIATANQGSEATYESGFVIDKFPISRPNLTFSTLTVSNMSPEDSSIYLCSVEGNTEAFFGQGTRLTVV.